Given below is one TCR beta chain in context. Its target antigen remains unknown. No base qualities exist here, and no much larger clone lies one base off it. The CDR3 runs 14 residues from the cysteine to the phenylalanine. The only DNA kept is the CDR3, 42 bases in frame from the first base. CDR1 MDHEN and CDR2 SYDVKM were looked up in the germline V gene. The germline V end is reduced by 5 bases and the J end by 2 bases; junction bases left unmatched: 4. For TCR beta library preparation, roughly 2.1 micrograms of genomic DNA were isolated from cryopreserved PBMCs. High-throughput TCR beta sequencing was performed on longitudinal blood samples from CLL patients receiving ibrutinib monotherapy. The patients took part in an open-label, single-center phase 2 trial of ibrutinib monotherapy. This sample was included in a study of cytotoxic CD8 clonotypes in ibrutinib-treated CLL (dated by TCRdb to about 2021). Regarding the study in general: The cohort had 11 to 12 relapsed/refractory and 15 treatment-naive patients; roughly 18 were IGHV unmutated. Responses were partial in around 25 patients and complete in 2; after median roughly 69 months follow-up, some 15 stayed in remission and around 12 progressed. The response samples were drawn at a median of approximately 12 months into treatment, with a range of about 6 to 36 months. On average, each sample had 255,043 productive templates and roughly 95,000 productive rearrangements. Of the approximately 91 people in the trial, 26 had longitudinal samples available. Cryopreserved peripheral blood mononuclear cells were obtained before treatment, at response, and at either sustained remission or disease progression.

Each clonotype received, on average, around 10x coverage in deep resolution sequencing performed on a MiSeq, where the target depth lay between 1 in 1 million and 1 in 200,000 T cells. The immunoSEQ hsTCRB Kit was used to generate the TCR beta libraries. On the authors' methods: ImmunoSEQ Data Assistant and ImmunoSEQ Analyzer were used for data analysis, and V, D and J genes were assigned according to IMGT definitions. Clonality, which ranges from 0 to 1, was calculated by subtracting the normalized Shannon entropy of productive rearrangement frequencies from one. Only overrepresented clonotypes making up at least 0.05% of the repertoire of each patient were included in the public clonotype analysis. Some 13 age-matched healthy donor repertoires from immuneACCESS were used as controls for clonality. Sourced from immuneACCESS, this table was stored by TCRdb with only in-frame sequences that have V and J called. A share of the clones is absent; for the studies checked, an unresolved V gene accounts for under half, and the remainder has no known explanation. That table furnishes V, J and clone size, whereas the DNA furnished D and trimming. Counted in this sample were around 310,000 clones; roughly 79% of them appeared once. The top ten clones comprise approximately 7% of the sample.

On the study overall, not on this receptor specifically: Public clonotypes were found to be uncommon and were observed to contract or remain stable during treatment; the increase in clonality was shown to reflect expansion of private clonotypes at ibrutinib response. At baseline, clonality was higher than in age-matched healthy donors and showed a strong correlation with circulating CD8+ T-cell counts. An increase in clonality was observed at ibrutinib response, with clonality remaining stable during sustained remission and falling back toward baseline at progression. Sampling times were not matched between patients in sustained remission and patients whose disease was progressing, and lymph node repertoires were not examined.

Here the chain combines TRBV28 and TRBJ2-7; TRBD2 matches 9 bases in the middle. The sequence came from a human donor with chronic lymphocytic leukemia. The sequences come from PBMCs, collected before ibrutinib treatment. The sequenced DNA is TGTGCCAGCAGTAGGGCTAGCGGGACCTACGAGCAGTACTTC. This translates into CASSRASGTYEQYF. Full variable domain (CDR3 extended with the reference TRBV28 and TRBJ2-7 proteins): DVKVTQSSRYLVKRTGEKVFLECVQDMDHENMFWYRQDPGLGLRLIYFSYDVKMKEKGDIPEGYSVSREKKERFSLILESASTNQTSMYLCASSRASGTYEQYFGPGTRLTVT.